One and the same sample provided the 23 T cell receptor beta chains below, sequenced in a study of blood T cell repertoires in COVID-19 (dated by TCRdb to the early 2020s). Library prep was done by the immunoSEQ multiplex PCR assay. This is the immuneACCESS table as TCRdb keeps it, with only in-frame sequences that have V and J called. A part of the clones is gone; compared with another copy, unresolved V genes explain less than half, and the rest is unexplained. The sample table holds over 250,000 clones, of which about 87% were seen once. The ten largest clones represent approximately 2.2% of the sample. The specimen was peripheral blood. These receptors all stem from a woman aged 45 to 65 with acute or convalescent COVID-19.

This clone was detected only a few times. V and J are TRBV19 and TRBJ1-5, with TRBD1 matching over 8 bases. The germline CDR1 and CDR2 sequences are LNHDA and SQIVND (reference sequence). This CDR3 is built from 14 residues. Trimming at V came to 10 bases and at J to 7 bases, leaving 12 bases not matched to a gene. CDR3 residues: CATTNDRGWQPQHF. For the CDR3, the DNA is TGTGCCACCACCAATGACAGGGGTTGGCAGCCCCAGCATTTT.

The chain recombines TRBV5-1 with TRBJ1-2; 9 nucleotides match TRBD1. CDR1 and CDR2 (germline): SGHRS, YFSETQ. Unmatched junction bases numbered 18, after V lost 4 bases and J lost 8 bases. The CDR3 contains 17 residues. The CDR3 DNA reads TGCGCCAGCAGCCCGGTGCCCGTGTCTGCCGACAGGGGGGGCTACACCTTC. Residues: CASSPVPVSADRGGYTF. Filled out from reference TRBV5-1 and TRBJ1-2, the complete variable domain reads KAGVTQTPRYLIKTRGQQVTLSCSPISGHRSVSWYQQTPGQGLQFLFEYFSETQRNKGNFPGRFSGRQFSNSRSEMNVSTLELGDSALYLCASSPVPVSADRGGYTFGSGTRLTVV.

This clone came up once. The rearrangement joins TRBV2 to TRBJ1-4, with D possibly being TRBD1 (6 bases). V lost 5 bases, J lost 6 bases, and 13 bases lay in between. CDR1 is SNHLY, CDR2 FYNNEI, per germline. The CDR3 totals 14 residues. DNA of the CDR3: TGTGCCAGCAGTCCACAGGGTGTGGATGAAAAACTGTTTTTT. Encoded protein: CASSPQGVDEKLFF.

A few counts support this clone. The genes are TRBV28 and TRBJ1-6; 7 nucleotides agree with TRBD1. The length of the CDR3 is 15 residues. Trimming cost V 7 bases and J 0 bases; bases outside gene matches: 3. Germline V gene lookup returns CDR1 MDHEN and CDR2 SYDVKM. In nucleotides, the CDR3 is TGTGCCAGCACCAGACAGGGCTCCTATAATTCACCCCTCCACTTT. Translation: CASTRQGSYNSPLHF.

The chain has TRBV7-9 and TRBJ1-1; perhaps TRBD1 as D (6 bases). Germline V gene sequence: CDR1 SEHNR, CDR2 FQNEAQ (reference sequence). CDR3 length: 13 residues. V shed 8 bases and J shed 1 base, with 11 bases lying between them. The CDR3: CASPDSPNTEAFF. For the CDR3, the DNA is TGTGCCAGCCCGGACAGTCCGAACACTGAAGCTTTCTTT.

This clone has more than one count but fewer than ten. The V and J genes are TRBV27 and TRBJ1-2; D may be TRBD1 (6 bases). The germline gives CDR1 MNHEY, CDR2 SMNVEV (reference sequence). V was pared by 0 bases and J by 3 bases, with 14 bases between. The CDR3 is 16 amino acids. The CDR3: CASSLSLARGHYGYTF. The DNA for the CDR3 is TGTGCCAGCAGTTTATCGTTGGCCAGGGGTCACTATGGCTACACCTTC.

To note about this clone: Other nucleotide sequences in the sample specify the same CDR3. This chain uses TRBV5-1 with TRBJ2-1; 11 bases fit TRBD2. The CDR3 runs to 15 residues. Germline V CDR1 and CDR2: SGHRS, YFSETQ. J was trimmed by 5 bases and V by 1 base; bases with no gene match: 2. This CDR3 reads CASSLLAGGNNEQFF. In nucleotides, the CDR3 is TGCGCCAGCAGCTTGCTAGCGGGAGGAAACAATGAGCAGTTCTTC.

The chain couples TRBV27 to TRBJ2-7, with 11 nucleotides matching TRBD2. Trimming cost V 6 bases and J 0 bases; bases outside gene matches: 13. Germline CDR1 is MNHEY and CDR2 is SMNVEV (reference sequence). The CDR3 contains 18 residues. CDR3 sequence: CASRPLAGGPVNSYEQYF. The CDR3 nucleotides read TGTGCCAGCAGACCCCTAGCGGGAGGACCCGTGAACTCCTACGAGCAGTACTTC.

The chain links TRBV5-1 to TRBJ2-5; the match to TRBD1 covers 10 bases. This CDR3 is built from 18 residues. J lost 2 bases, V lost 5 bases, and 15 bases had no gene match. CDR1 is SGHRS and CDR2 is YFSETQ in the germline V gene. For the CDR3, the DNA is TGCGCCAGCAGTAAAGCCACGGGACAGGGGATAGGTCAAGAGACCCAGTACTTC. It yields the protein CASSKATGQGIGQETQYF. The whole variable domain, filled in from reference TRBV5-1 and TRBJ2-5, reads KAGVTQTPRYLIKTRGQQVTLSCSPISGHRSVSWYQQTPGQGLQFLFEYFSETQRNKGNFPGRFSGRQFSNSRSEMNVSTLELGDSALYLCASSKATGQGIGQETQYFGPGTRLLVL.

The V and J genes are TRBV3-1 (or the pseudogene TRBV3-2) and TRBJ2-2; no firm D call. This CDR3 has 12 amino acids. The germline CDR1 and CDR2 sequences are LGHDT and YNNKEL (reference sequence). The V end was cut by 0 bases, the J end by 7 bases, with 3 bases between. The CDR3 sequence is CASSQDIGELFF. In DNA form, the CDR3 reads TGTGCCAGCAGCCAAGACATCGGGGAGCTGTTTTTT.

The chain carries TRBV19 and TRBJ2-1; tentative D call: TRBD1 (5 bases). CDR3 length: 15 amino acids. Germline values: CDR1 LNHDA, CDR2 SQIVND (reference sequence). V lost 6 bases and J lost 4, with 16 bases in between. CDR3 residues: CASSPIDSRYNEQFF. The CDR3, as DNA: TGTGCCAGTAGCCCCATCGACAGCCGGTACAATGAGCAGTTCTTC.

The genes are TRBV24-1 and TRBJ2-7; 9 positions match TRBD1. The CDR3 runs to 14 residues. Germline CDR1 KGHDR, CDR2 SFDVKD. Germline trimming cut 5 bases from V and 5 bases from J; bases unmatched to any gene: 6. CDR3 sequence reads: CATSGLDRGHEQYF. CDR3 in DNA: TGTGCCACCAGTGGCTTGGACAGGGGCCACGAGCAGTACTTC.

The rearrangement joins TRBV2 to TRBJ2-1; 8 nucleotides match TRBD2. With V trimmed by 0 bases and J by 3 bases, 10 bases remained unmatched. This CDR3 has 18 residues. The germline CDR1 and CDR2 sequences are SNHLY and FYNNEI. The CDR3 bases are TGTGCCAGCAGTGAAGCGCAGGCTAGCGGGCTACTCTACAATGAGCAGTTCTTC. As protein: CASSEAQASGLLYNEQFF.

This sequence joins TRBV1 and TRBJ2-7; no check of the table's D call, TRBD2, against the DNA was made. TRBV1 is a pseudogene locus. The CDR3 loop spans 15 amino acids. Written as DNA, the CDR3 is TGCACCAGCAGCCAAGGAGGAGGCGGGAGCTACGAGCAGTACTTC. It encodes CTSSQGGGGSYEQYF.

The J gene is TRBJ2-1, the V gene TRBV6-2 or TRBV6-3; TRBD2 matches 13 bases. Germline CDR1 reads MNHEY; CDR2 reads SVGEGT. V was clipped by 5 bases and J by 6 bases; unmatched bases: 4. The CDR3 contains 15 residues. Here the CDR3 DNA reads TGTGCCAGCAGTCCCGGGACTAGCGGGACCAATGAGCAGTTCTTC. Residues: CASSPGTSGTNEQFF.

The chain uses TRBV19 and TRBJ2-1, with 7 bases fitting TRBD1. CDR1 LNHDA and CDR2 SQIVND come from the germline V gene (reference sequence). The CDR3 is 13 amino acids. J lost 10 bases, V lost 3 bases, and 6 bases had no gene match. The CDR3 protein is CASSIEGAQEQFF. The CDR3 DNA sequence: TGTGCCAGTAGTATTGAGGGGGCGCAGGAGCAGTTCTTC.

The CDR3 reads CASSEGGLAANTGELFF. The CDR3 nucleotides are TGTGCCAGCAGTGAAGGGGGACTAGCGGCGAACACCGGGGAGCTGTTTTTT. V gene TRBV2 combines with J gene TRBJ2-2, with 11 bases aligning to TRBD2. V shed 1 base and J 0 bases; nucleotides not matched to a gene: 1. Germline V gene sequence: CDR1 SNHLY, CDR2 FYNNEI. This CDR3 has 17 amino acids.

This chain links TRBV7-2 with TRBJ1-2, with D possibly matching TRBD1 (5 bases). Germline V lookup: CDR1 SGHTA, CDR2 FQGNSA. Trimming pared 5 bases from V and 8 bases from J, leaving 24 bases between. CDR3 size: 16 residues. The DNA of the CDR3 is TGTGCCAGCAGCCGTGTCTCGGGCAGGGTACTTGCGGGCTACACCTTC. This codes for CASSRVSGRVLAGYTF.

The gene calls are TRBV19 and TRBJ1-2; TRBD1 matches at 8 bases. From germline, CDR1 is LNHDA and CDR2 SQIVND (reference sequence). With V trimmed by 4 bases and J by 7 bases, 5 bases remained unmatched. There are 13 residues in the CDR3. This CDR3 is CASSTDRGSGYTF. As DNA, the CDR3 is TGTGCCAGTAGTACAGACAGGGGAAGTGGCTACACCTTC. The full variable domain, completed using reference TRBV19 and TRBJ1-2, is DGGITQSPKYLFRKEGQNVTLSCEQNLNHDAMYWYRQDPGQGLRLIYYSQIVNDFQKGDIAEGYSVSREKKESFPLTVTSAQKNPTAFYLCASSTDRGSGYTFGSGTRLTVV.

This chain connects TRBV28 to TRBJ1-2; D is undetermined. The CDR3 extends over 16 amino acids. CDR1 and CDR2 from the germline V gene are MDHEN and SYDVKM. Between the trimmed V and J ends, which lost 5 bases and 0 bases, there was a span of 16 bases. The DNA for the CDR3 is TGTGCCAGCAGTCTCCAGCCCGGGATAGCTAACTATGGCTACACCTTC. Translating it yields CASSLQPGIANYGYTF.

The chain carries TRBV11-2 and TRBJ2-1; 11 bases align to TRBD2. Trimming at V came to 2 bases and at J to 8 bases, leaving 5 bases not matched to a gene. The CDR3 has 15 residues. Germline V gene sequence: CDR1 SGHAT, CDR2 FQNNGV. CDR3 sequence (DNA): TGTGCCAGCAGCTTACTAGCGGGAGGTGCCTATGAGCAGTTCTTC. It yields the protein CASSLLAGGAYEQFF.

V gene TRBV28 combines with J gene TRBJ2-5, with 11 bases identical to TRBD1. The CDR3 has 14 amino acids. J was trimmed by 5 bases and V by 5 bases; bases with no gene match: 4. Germline V gene data show CDR1 as MDHEN and CDR2 as SYDVKM. Here the CDR3 DNA reads TGTGCCAGCAGTCAGGACAGGGGGCAGGAGACCCAGTACTTC. Its protein product is CASSQDRGQETQYF.

The chain combines TRBV3-1 (or the pseudogene TRBV3-2) with TRBJ2-1, with D perhaps TRBD1 (5 bases). V lost 4 bases to trimming and J lost 1 base, with 14 bases between them. CDR1 and CDR2 from the germline V gene are LGHDT and YNNKEL (reference sequence). The CDR3 loop spans 16 amino acids. CDR3 in amino acids: CASSPAGSESYNEQFF. CDR3 coding DNA: TGTGCCAGCAGCCCAGCAGGGTCCGAATCCTACAATGAGCAGTTCTTC.